Listed here are 6 T cell receptor beta chains from one sample, sequenced in a study of memory B cells and T cells in multiple sclerosis. Sequencing was performed with immunoSEQ multiplex PCR; in TCRdb, only in-frame clones are kept and a portion is missing. Counted here are approximately 32,000 clones, more than 75% occurring once; the ten biggest clones make up approximately 2.5%. No antigen has been assigned to these receptors. Stimulus-free culture yielded autoproliferating CFSE-dim and non-proliferating CFSE-high T cells, each sequenced separately. Cultures began with roughly 5x10^7 CFSE-labeled PBMCs, unstimulated for 7 to 8 days, with replicate wells pooled. Material for sequencing was PBMCs from blood kept in culture. Every receptor here comes from a human donor with multiple sclerosis.

The rearrangement joins TRBV5-1 to TRBJ1-1; D unresolved. V gave up 0 bases and J gave up 1 base, with 7 bases separating them. The germline gives CDR1 SGHRS, CDR2 YFSETQ. This CDR3 has 14 residues. The CDR3 nucleotides are TGCGCCAGCAGCTTGGAACCGGGGAACACTGAAGCTTTCTTT. It encodes CASSLEPGNTEAFF.

This clone was seen just once. The rearrangement links TRBV19 to TRBJ2-3; 10 positions agree with TRBD2. There are 13 residues in the CDR3. Germline CDR1 LNHDA, CDR2 SQIVND (reference sequence). J lost 5 bases, V lost 7 bases, and 3 bases had no gene match. CDR3 sequence reads: CASTASGGDTQYF. The CDR3 bases are TGTGCCAGTACGGCTAGCGGGGGAGATACGCAGTATTTT.

This chain connects TRBV5-1 to TRBJ2-3; a weak D match, TRBD2 (5 bases). Trimming cost V 4 bases and J 0 bases, with 12 bases left between them. CDR1 SGHRS and CDR2 YFSETQ come from the germline V gene. CDR3 length: 15 residues. The CDR3 reads CASSPEGLSTDTQYF. Here the CDR3 DNA reads TGCGCCAGCAGCCCAGAGGGCCTTAGCACAGATACGCAGTATTTT.

The chain combines TRBV11-2 with TRBJ2-7; D may be TRBD1 (5 bases). Trimming pared 5 bases from V and 1 base from J, leaving 15 bases between. Germline V gives CDR1 SGHAT, CDR2 FQNNGV. The CDR3 totals 15 residues. CDR3 nucleotides: TGTGCCAGCAGCCCAATCCGACAGTTTTCCTACGAGCAGTACTTC. This codes for CASSPIRQFSYEQYF.

The rearrangement joins TRBV30 to TRBJ1-5; a possible D gene is TRBD1 (5 bases). Germline CDR1 is GTSNPN and CDR2 is SVGIG (reference sequence). V lost 2 bases and J 6 bases, leaving 14 bases between the germline ends. This CDR3 is 14 amino acids long. DNA of the CDR3: TGTGCCTGGAGTCTATGGGGGTCTAGTCAGCCCCAGCATTTT. This encodes CAWSLWGSSQPQHF.

The chain joins TRBV5-1 to TRBJ2-1, with a possible D match to TRBD2 (5 bases). Trimming took 7 bases from V and 4 from J, leaving 18 bases between them. Germline CDR1 reads SGHRS; CDR2 reads YFSETQ. This CDR3 has 15 amino acids. This CDR3 reads CASAEDLASYNEQFF. The CDR3 bases are TGCGCCAGCGCCGAGGATCTAGCATCGTACAATGAGCAGTTCTTC.